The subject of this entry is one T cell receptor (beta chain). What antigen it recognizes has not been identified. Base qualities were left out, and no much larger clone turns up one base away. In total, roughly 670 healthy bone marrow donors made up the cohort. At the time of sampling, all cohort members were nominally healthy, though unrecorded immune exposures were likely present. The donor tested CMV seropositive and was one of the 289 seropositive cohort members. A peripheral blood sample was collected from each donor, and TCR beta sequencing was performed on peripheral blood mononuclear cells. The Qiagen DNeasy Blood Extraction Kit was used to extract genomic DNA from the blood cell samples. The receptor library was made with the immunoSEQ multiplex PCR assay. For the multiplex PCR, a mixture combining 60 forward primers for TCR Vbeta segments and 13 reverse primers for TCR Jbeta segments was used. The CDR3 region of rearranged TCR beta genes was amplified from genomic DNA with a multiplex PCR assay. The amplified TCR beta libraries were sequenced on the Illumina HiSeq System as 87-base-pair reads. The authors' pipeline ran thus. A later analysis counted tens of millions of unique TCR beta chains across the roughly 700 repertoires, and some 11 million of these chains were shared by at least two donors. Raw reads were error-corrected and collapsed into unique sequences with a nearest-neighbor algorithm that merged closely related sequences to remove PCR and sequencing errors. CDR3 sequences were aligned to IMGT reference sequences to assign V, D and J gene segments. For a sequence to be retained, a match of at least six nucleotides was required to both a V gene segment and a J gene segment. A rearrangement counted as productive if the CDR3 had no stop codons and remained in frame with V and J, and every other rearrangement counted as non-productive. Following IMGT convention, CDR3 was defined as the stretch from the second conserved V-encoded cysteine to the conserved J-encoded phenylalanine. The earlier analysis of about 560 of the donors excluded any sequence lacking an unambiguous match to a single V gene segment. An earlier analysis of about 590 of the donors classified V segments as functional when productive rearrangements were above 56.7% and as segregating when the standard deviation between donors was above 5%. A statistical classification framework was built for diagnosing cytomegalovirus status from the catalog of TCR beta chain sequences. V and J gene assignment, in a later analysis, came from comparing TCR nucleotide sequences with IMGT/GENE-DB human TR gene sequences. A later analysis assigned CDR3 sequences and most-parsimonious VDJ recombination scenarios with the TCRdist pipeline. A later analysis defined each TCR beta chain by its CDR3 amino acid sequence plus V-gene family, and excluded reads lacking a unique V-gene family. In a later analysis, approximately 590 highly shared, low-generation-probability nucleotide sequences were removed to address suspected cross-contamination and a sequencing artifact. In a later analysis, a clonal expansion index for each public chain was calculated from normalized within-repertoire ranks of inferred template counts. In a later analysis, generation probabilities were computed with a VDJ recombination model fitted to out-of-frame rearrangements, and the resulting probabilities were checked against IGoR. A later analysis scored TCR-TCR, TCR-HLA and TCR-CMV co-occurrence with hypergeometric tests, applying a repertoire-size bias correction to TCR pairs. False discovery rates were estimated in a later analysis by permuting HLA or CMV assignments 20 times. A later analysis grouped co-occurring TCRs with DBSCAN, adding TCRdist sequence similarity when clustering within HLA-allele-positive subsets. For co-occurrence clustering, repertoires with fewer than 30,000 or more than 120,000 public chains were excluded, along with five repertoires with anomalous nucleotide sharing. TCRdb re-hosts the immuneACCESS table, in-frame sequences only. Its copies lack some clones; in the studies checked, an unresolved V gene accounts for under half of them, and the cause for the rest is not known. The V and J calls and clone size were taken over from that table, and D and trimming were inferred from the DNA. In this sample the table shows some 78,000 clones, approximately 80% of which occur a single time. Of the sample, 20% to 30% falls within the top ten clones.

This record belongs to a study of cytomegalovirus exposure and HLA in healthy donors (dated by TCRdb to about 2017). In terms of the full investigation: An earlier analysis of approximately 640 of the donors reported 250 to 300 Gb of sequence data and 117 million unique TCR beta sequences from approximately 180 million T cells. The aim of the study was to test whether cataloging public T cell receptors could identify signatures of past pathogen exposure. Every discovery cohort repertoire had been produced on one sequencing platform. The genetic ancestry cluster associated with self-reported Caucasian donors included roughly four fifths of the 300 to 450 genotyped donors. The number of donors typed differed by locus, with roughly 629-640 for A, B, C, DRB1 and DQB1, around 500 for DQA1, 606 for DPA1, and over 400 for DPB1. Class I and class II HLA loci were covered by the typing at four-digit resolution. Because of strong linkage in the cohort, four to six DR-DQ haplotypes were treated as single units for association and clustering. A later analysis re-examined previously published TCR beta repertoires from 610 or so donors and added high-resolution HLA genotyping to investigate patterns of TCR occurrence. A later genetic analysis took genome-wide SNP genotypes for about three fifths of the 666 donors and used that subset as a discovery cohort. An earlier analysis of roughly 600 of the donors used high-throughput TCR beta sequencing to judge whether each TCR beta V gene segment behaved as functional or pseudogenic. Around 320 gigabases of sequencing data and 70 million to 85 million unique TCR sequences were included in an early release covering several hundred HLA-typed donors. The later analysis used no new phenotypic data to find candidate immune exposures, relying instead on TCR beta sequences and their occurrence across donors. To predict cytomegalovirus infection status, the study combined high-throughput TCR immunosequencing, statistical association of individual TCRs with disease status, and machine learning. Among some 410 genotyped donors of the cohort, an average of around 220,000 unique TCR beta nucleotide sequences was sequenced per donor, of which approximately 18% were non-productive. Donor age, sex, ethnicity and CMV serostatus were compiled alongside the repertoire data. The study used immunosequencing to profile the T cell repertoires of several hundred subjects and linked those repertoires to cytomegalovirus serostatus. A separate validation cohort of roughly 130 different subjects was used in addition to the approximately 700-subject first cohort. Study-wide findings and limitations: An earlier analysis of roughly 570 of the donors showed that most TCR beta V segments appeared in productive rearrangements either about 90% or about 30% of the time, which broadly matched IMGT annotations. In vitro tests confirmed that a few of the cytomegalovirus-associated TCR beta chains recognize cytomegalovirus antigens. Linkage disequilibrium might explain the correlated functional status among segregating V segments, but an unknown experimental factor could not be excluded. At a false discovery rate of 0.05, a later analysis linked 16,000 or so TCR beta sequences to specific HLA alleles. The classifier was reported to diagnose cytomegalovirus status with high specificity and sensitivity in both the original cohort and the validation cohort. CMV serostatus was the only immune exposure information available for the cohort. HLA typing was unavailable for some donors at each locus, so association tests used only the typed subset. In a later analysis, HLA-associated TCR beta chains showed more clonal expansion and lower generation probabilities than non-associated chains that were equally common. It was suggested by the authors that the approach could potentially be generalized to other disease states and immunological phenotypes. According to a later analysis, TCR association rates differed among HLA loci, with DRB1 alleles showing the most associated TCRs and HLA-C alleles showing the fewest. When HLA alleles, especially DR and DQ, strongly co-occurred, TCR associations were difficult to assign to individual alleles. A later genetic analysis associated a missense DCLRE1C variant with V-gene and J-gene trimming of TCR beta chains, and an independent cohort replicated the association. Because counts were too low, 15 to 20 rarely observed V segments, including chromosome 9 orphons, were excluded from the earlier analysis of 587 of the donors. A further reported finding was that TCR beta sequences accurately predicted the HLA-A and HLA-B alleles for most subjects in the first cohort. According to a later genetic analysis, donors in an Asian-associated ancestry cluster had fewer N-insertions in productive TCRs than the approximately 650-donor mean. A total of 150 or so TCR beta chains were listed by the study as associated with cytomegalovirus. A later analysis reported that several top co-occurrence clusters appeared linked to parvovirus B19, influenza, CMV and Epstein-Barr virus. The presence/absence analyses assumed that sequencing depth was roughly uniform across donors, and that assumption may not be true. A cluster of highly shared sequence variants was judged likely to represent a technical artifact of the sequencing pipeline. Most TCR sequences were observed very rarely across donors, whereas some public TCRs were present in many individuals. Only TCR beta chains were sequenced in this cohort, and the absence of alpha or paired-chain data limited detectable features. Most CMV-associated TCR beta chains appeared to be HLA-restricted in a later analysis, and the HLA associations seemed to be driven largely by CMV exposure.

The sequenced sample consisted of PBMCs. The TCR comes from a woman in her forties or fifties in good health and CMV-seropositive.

The CDR3 region reads CASSVQQGGNTIYF. At the DNA level, the sequence is TGTGCCAGCAGCGTCCAACAGGGAGGAAACACCATATATTTT. The chain links TRBV11-2 with TRBJ1-3; TRBD1 is a possible D gene, resting on 6 matching bases. Trimming at the junction amounts to 5 bases on V and 4 bases on J, and the germline ends lie 12 bases apart. Including the terminal cysteine and phenylalanine, the CDR3 comprises 14 residues. The kept DNA is CDR3 alone, 42 bases in frame from the first base. From the germline V gene, CDR1 is SGHAT and CDR2 is FQNNGV.